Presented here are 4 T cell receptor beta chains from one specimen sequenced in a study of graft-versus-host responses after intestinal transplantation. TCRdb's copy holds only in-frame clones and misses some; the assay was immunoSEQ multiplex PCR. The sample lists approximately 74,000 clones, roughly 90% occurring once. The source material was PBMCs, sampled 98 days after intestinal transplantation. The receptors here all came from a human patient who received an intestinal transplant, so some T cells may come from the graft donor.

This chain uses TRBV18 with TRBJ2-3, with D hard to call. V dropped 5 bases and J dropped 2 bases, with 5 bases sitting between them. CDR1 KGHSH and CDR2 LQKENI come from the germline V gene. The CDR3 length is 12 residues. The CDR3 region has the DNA TGTGCCAGCTCATCCCTCACAGATACGCAGTATTTT. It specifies CASSSLTDTQYF.

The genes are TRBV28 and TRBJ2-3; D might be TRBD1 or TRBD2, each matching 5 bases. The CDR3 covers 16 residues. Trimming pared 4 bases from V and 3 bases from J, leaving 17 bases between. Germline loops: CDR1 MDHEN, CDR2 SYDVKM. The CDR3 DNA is TGTGCCAGCAGTTCTATTCCGGGACCCAGGACAGATACGCAGTATTTT. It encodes CASSSIPGPRTDTQYF.

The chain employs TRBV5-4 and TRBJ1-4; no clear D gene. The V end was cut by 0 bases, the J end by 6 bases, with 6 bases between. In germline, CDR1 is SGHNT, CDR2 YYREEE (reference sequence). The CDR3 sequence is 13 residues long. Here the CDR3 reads CASSLGADEKLFF. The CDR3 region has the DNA TGTGCCAGCAGCTTGGGAGCAGATGAAAAACTGTTTTTT.

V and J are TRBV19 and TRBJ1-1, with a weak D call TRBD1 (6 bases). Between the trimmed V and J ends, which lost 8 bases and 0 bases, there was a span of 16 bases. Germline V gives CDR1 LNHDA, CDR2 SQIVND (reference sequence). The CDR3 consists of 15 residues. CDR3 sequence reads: CASLDSAWMNTEAFF. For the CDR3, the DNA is TGTGCCAGTTTGGACAGCGCGTGGATGAACACTGAAGCTTTCTTT.